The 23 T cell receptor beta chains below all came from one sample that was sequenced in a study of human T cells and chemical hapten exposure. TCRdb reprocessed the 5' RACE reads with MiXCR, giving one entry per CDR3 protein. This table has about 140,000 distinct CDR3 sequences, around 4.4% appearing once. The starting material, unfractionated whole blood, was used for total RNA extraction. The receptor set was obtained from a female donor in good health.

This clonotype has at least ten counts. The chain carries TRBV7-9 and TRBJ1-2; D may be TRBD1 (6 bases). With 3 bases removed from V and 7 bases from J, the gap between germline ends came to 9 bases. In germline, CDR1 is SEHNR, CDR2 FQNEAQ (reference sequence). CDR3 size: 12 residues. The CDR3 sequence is CASSFRGAGYTF. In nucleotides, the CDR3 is TGTGCCAGCAGCTTTCGGGGGGCTGGCTACACCTTC.

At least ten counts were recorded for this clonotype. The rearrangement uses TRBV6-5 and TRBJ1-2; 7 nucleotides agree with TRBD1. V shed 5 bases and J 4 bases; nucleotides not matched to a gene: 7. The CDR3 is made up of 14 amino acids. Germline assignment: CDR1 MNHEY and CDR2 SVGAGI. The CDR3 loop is CASSPTGESYGYTF. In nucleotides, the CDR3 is TGTGCCAGCAGTCCCACAGGGGAGAGCTATGGCTACACCTTC.

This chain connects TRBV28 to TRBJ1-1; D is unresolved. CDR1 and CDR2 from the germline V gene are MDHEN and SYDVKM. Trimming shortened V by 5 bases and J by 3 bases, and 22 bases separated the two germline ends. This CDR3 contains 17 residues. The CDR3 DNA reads TGTGCCAGCAGTCCCCCCGGTCCCGCCCCCGGGGACACTGAAGCTTTCTTT. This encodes CASSPPGPAPGDTEAFF.

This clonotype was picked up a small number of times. CDR3 protein: CAIRTGQGAYEQYF. The CDR3 nucleotides are TGTGCCATCAGGACGGGACAGGGGGCCTACGAGCAGTACTTC. The rearrangement links TRBV10-3 to TRBJ2-7, with 11 bases matching TRBD1. Germline assignment: CDR1 ENHRY and CDR2 SYGVKD. V lost 6 bases and J lost 2; bases outside the gene matches: 3. The CDR3 totals 14 residues.

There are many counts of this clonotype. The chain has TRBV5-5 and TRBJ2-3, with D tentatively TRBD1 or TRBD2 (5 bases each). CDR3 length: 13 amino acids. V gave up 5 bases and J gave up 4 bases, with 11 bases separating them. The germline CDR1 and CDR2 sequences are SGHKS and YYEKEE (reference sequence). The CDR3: CASSPGAADTQYF. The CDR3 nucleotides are TGTGCCAGCAGTCCCGGGGCGGCAGATACGCAGTATTTT.

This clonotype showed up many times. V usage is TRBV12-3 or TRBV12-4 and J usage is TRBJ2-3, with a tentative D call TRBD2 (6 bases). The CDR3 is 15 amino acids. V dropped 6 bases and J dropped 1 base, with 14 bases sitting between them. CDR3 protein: CASSRRGAGTDTQYF. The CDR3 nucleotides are TGTGCCAGCAGCCGGAGGGGAGCGGGCACAGATACGCAGTATTTT.

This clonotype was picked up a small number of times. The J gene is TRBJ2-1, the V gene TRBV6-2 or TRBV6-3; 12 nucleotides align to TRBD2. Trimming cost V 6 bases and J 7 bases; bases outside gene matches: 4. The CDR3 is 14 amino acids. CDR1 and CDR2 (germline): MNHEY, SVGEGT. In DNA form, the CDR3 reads TGTGCCAGCAGCGCTAGCGGGGGGGCTAATGAGCAGTTCTTC. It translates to CASSASGGANEQFF.

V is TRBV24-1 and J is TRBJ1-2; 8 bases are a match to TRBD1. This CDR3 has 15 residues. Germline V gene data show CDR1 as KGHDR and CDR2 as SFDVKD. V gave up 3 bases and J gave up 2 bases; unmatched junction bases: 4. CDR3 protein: CATSDEQGGNYGYTF. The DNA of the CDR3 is TGTGCCACCAGTGATGAACAGGGGGGGAACTATGGCTACACCTTC.

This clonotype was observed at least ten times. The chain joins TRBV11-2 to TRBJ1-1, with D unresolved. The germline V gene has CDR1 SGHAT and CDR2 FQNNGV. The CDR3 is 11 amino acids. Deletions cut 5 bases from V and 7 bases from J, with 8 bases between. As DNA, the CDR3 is TGTGCCAGCAGCACGGACCTTGAAGCTTTCTTT. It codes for CASSTDLEAFF. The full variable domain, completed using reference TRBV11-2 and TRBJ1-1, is EAGVAQSPRYKIIEKRQSVAFWCNPISGHATLYWYQQILGQGPKLLIQFQNNGVVDDSQLPKDRFSAERLKGVDSTLKIQPAKLEDSAVYLCASSTDLEAFFGQGTRLTVV.

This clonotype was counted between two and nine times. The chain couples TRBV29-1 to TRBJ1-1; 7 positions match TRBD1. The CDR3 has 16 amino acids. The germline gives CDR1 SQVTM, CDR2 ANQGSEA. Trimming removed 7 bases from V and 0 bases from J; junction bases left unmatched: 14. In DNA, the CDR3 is TGCAGCGGGAGGGAGGCAGGGGGGTGGATGAACACTGAAGCTTTCTTT. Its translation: CSGREAGGWMNTEAFF. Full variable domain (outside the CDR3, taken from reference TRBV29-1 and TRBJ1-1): SAVISQKPSRDICQRGTSLTIQCQVDSQVTMMFWYRQQPGQSLTLIATANQGSEATYESGFVIDKFPISRPNLTFSTLTVSNMSPEDSSIYLCSGREAGGWMNTEAFFGQGTRLTVV.

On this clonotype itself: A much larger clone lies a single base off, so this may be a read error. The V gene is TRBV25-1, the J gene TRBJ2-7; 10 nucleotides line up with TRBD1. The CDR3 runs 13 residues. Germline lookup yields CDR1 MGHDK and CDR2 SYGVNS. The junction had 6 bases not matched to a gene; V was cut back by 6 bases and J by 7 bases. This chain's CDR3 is CASSRTGGGEQYF. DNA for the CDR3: TGTGCCAGCAGCAGGACAGGGGGGGGGGAGCAGTACTTC.

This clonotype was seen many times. The CDR3 bases are TGTGCCAGCAGCCAAGCTGCCCACGGGCAGGGGAGGAACACTGAAGCTTTCTTT. This sequence encodes CASSQAAHGQGRNTEAFF. The V gene is TRBV4-2, the J gene TRBJ1-1, with D perhaps TRBD1 (6 bases). The V gene's germline CDR1 is LGHNA and CDR2 YNFKEQ. Trimming took off 1 base at V and 1 base at J, with 19 bases between the two ends. The CDR3 loop spans 18 amino acids.

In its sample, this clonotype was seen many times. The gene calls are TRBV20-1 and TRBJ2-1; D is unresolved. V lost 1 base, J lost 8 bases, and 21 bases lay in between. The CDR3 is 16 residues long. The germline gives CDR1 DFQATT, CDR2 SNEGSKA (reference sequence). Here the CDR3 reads CSARGFSGGYRDEQFF. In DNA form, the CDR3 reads TGCAGTGCTAGAGGCTTTTCTGGCGGATATAGGGATGAGCAGTTCTTC.

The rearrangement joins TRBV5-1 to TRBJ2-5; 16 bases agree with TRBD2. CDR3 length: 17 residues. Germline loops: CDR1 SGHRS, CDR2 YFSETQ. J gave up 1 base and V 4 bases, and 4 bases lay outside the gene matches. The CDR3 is CASSPGLAGGPQETQYF. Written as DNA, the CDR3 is TGCGCCAGCAGCCCGGGACTAGCGGGGGGGCCCCAAGAGACCCAGTACTTC. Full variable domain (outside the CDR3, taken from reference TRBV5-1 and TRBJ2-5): KAGVTQTPRYLIKTRGQQVTLSCSPISGHRSVSWYQQTPGQGLQFLFEYFSETQRNKGNFPGRFSGRQFSNSRSEMNVSTLELGDSALYLCASSPGLAGGPQETQYFGPGTRLLVL.

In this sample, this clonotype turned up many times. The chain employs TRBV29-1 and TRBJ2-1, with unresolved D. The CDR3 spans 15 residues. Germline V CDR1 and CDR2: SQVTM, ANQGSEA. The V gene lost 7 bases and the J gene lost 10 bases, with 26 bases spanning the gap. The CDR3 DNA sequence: TGCAGCGCGGGCCCCGCCGCAGGTTGGGTAGGGGAGCAGTTCTTC. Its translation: CSAGPAAGWVGEQFF.

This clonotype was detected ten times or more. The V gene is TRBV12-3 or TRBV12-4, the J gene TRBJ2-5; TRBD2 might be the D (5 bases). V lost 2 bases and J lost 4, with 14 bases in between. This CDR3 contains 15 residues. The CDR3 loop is CASSLNALAGETQYF. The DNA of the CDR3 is TGTGCCAGCAGTTTAAACGCTCTAGCCGGAGAGACCCAGTACTTC.

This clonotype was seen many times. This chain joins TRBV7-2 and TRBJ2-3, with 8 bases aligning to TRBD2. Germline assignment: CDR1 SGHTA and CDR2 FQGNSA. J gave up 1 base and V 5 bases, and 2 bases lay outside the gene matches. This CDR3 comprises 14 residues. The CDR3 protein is CASSVLAGTDTQYF. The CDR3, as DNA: TGTGCCAGCAGCGTACTAGCGGGCACAGATACGCAGTATTTT. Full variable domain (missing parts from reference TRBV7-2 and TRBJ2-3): GAGVSQSPSNKVTEKGKDVELRCDPISGHTALYWYRQSLGQGLEFLIYFQGNSAPDKSGLPSDRFSAERTGGSVSTLTIQRTQQEDSAVYLCASSVLAGTDTQYFGPGTRLTVL.

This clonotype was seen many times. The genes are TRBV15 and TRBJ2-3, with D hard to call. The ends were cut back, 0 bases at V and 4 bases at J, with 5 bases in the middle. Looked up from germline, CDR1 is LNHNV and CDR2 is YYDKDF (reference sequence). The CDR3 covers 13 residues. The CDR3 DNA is TGTGCCACCAGCAGAGATATAGCAGATACGCAGTATTTT. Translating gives CATSRDIADTQYF. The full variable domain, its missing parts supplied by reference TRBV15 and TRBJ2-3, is DAMVIQNPRYQVTQFGKPVTLSCSQTLNHNVMYWYQQKSSQAPKLLFHYYDKDFNNEADTPDNFQSRRPNTSFCFLDIRSPGLGDTAMYLCATSRDIADTQYFGPGTRLTVL.

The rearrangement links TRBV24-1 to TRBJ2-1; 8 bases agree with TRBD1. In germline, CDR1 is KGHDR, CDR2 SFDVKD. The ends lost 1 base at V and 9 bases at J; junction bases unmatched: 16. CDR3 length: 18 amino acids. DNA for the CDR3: TGTGCCACCAGTGATTTTCGACGGAGTCGACAGGGGATTGGTGAGCAGTTCTTC. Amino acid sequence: CATSDFRRSRQGIGEQFF.

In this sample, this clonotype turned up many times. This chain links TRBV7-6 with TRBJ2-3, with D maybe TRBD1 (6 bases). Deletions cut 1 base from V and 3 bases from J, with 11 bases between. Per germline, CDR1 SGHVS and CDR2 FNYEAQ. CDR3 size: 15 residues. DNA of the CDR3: TGTGCCAGCAGCTTAGTAGGACAGCTAACAGATACGCAGTATTTT. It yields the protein CASSLVGQLTDTQYF.

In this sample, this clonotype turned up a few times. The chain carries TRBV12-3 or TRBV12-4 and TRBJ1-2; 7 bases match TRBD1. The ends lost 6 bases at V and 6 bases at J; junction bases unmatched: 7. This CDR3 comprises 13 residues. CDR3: CASRHTGVDGYTF. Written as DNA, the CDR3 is TGTGCCAGCAGGCATACAGGGGTGGATGGCTACACCTTC.

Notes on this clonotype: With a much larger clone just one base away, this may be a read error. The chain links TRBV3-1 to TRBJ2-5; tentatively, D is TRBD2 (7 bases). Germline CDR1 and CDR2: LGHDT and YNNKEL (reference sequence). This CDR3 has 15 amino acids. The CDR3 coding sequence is TGTGCCAGCAGCCAAACAAGGGGGGGGCAAGAGACCCGGTACTTC. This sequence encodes CASSQTRGGQETRYF.

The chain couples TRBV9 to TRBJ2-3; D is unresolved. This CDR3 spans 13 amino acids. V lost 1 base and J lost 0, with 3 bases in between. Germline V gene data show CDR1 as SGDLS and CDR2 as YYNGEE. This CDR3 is CASSVPSTDTQYF. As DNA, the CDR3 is TGTGCCAGCAGCGTACCCAGCACAGATACGCAGTATTTT.